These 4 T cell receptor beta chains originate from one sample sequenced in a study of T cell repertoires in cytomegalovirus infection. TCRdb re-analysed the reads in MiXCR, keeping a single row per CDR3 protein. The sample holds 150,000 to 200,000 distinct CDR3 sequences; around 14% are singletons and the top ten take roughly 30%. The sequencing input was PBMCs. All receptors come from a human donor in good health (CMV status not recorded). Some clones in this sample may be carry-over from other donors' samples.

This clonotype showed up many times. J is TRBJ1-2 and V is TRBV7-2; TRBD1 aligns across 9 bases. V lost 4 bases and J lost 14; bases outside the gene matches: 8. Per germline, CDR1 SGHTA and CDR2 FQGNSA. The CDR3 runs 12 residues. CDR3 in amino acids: CASSSWDRVVTF. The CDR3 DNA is TGTGCCAGCAGCTCCTGGGACAGGGTGGTGACCTTC.

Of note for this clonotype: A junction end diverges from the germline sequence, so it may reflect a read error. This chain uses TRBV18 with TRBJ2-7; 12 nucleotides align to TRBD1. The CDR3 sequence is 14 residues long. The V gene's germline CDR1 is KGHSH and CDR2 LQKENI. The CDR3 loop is CASAGTGGSNEQYF. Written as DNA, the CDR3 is TGTGCCAGCGCCGGGACAGGGGGCTCCAACGAGCAGTACTTC.

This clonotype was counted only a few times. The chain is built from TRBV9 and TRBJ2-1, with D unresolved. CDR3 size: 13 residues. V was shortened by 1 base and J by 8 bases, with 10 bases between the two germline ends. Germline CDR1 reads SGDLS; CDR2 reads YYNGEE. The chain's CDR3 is CASSVHQLDEQFF. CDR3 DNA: TGTGCCAGCAGCGTACATCAATTGGATGAGCAGTTCTTC.

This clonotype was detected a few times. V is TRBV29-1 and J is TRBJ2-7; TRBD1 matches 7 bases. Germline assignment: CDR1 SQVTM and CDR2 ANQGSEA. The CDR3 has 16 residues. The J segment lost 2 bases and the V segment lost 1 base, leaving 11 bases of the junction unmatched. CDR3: CSVEGLSGQGAYEQYF. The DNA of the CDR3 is TGCAGCGTTGAAGGTCTAAGTGGGCAGGGGGCCTACGAGCAGTACTTC.